The rows below give T cell receptor beta chains drawn from one sample of a study of T cells in Graves' hyperthyroidism and ophthalmopathy. MiXCR, applied by TCRdb to the multiplex PCR reads, yields one record per CDR3 protein. The table has some 440,000 distinct CDR3 sequences, approximately 14% seen once. The sequencing input was blood. These receptors came from a woman younger than 30 with Graves' hyperthyroidism. Each CDR3 is given with its conserved first and last residue. The order of the fields is CDR3 protein, CDR3 DNA, V gene, clone size, D gene, J gene. A D gene is named only where the DNA matches it firmly. Only some rows state a clone size, as once, few, many or a class for expanded clones.

CASSLLVDRVIGYTF TGTGCCAGCAGCTTGTTGGTGGACAGGGTTATTGGCTACACCTTC TRBV7-9 . TRBD1 TRBJ1-2
CSARDAVCNQPQHF TGCAGTGCTAGAGATGCAGTCTGCAATCAGCCCCAGCATTTT TRBV20-1 few . TRBJ1-5
CASSIRTSGIYEQYF TGTGCCAGCAGCATCAGGACTAGCGGGATTTACGAGCAGTACTTC TRBV11-2 many TRBD2 TRBJ2-7
CASSQDSRTKSDTQYF TGTGCCAGCAGCCAAGATTCTAGGACTAAGTCAGATACGCAGTATTTT TRBV7-8 few . TRBJ2-3
CASSFTGGRSPQHF TGTGCCAGCAGTTTCACAGGGGGCCGATCGCCCCAGCATTTT TRBV12-3/TRBV12-4 . TRBD1 TRBJ1-5
CSARGPGRRMNTEAFF TGCAGTGCTAGGGGGCCGGGGAGACGTATGAACACTGAAGCTTTCTTT TRBV20-1 . . TRBJ1-1
CASRRDRDSLISYEQYF TGTGCCAGCAGAAGGGACAGGGATTCCCTGATCTCCTACGAGCAGTACTTC TRBV6-2/TRBV6-3 many TRBD1 TRBJ2-7
CASSSPRLGTEAFF TGTGCCAGCAGTTCTCCCCGGTTGGGCACTGAAGCTTTCTTT TRBV6-2/TRBV6-3 many . TRBJ1-1
CSARTLAGVGNEQFF TGCAGTGCTAGGACTCTAGCGGGAGTAGGCAATGAGCAGTTCTTC TRBV20-1 many TRBD2 TRBJ2-1
CASSSAGASGYTF TGTGCCAGTAGTTCGGCGGGGGCCTCTGGCTACACCTTC TRBV19 few . TRBJ1-2
CASSEGRGGETQYF TGTGCCAGCAGTGAGGGGCGGGGTGGAGAGACCCAGTACTTC TRBV12-3/TRBV12-4 . . TRBJ2-5
CASSPRVGGPYNEQFF TGTGCCAGCAGCCCCCGCGTGGGAGGGCCTTACAATGAGCAGTTCTTC TRBV9 . TRBD2 TRBJ2-1
CATIYEGRQPQHF TGTGCCACCATTTATGAGGGAAGACAGCCCCAGCATTTT TRBV24-1 . . TRBJ1-5
CASSLTGDHEQYF TGTGCCAGCAGCTTAACAGGGGACCACGAGCAGTACTTC TRBV5-6 . TRBD1 TRBJ2-7
CASSLSFRGRTNNEQFF TGTGCCAGCAGTTTAAGTTTTCGCGGGAGGACCAACAATGAGCAGTTCTTC TRBV28 many TRBD2 TRBJ2-1
CASSPGTGGIDTQYF TGTGCCAGCAGCCCCGGGACAGGGGGAATCGATACGCAGTATTTT TRBV11-3 many TRBD1 TRBJ2-3
CASSESEGYTEAFF TGTGCCAGCAGTGAGTCGGAGGGATACACTGAAGCTTTCTTT TRBV2 many . TRBJ1-1
CASSLDNLGRDTEAFF TGTGCCAGCAGCTTAGATAATCTGGGACGGGACACTGAAGCTTTCTTT TRBV11-2 many . TRBJ1-1
CASSQDGRGKTQYF TGTGCCAGCAGCCAAGATGGGCGGGGGAAGACCCAGTACTTC TRBV4-2 . TRBD2 TRBJ2-5
CASRTTGGIGNTTYF TGTGCCAGCAGAACCACAGGGGGCATTGGAAACACCACATATTTT TRBV6-1 . TRBD1 TRBJ1-3
CASSSGTGEKLFF TGTGCCAGCAGTTCCGGGACAGGGGAAAAACTGTTTTTT TRBV6-5 once TRBD1 TRBJ1-4
CASSWGQGFQETQYF TGCGCCAGCAGCTGGGGACAGGGTTTCCAAGAGACCCAGTACTTC TRBV5-1 few TRBD1 TRBJ2-5
CASSLGTPGLTTRGYTF TGTGCCAGCAGTTTGGGGACGCCGGGACTGACTACTAGGGGCTACACCTTC TRBV12-3/TRBV12-4 few . TRBJ1-2
CASGTGESSPLHF TGTGCCAGTGGGACAGGGGAAAGCTCACCCCTCCACTTT TRBV2 . TRBD1 TRBJ1-6
CASSPNQGQGYEQYF TGCGCCAGCAGCCCAAACCAGGGACAGGGCTACGAGCAGTACTTC TRBV5-1 few TRBD1 TRBJ2-7
CSASLTGEAYGYTF TGCAGTGCTTCTCTGACAGGGGAGGCGTATGGCTACACCTTC TRBV20-1 few TRBD1 TRBJ1-2
CASSFVGTQYF TGTGCCAGCAGTTTCGTGGGGACCCAGTACTTC TRBV12-3/TRBV12-4 . . TRBJ2-5
CSVEIVTVNTEAFF TGCAGCGTTGAAATCGTCACCGTGAACACTGAAGCTTTCTTT TRBV29-1 many . TRBJ1-1
CASSSYGGSPLHF TGTGCCAGCAGTTCGTATGGGGGTTCACCCCTCCACTTT TRBV6-9 . . TRBJ1-6
CATSDLGAGTSLVETQYF TGTGCCACCAGTGATTTAGGGGCCGGGACTAGTCTTGTCGAGACCCAGTACTTC TRBV24-1 . TRBD2 TRBJ2-5
CASSLGPSGRGETQYF TGTGCCAGCAGCTTAGGCCCTAGCGGGAGAGGGGAGACCCAGTACTTC TRBV13 many TRBD2 TRBJ2-5
CASSYAGSGETQYF TGTGCCAGCAGTTACGCGGGGTCTGGGGAGACCCAGTACTTC TRBV6-5 few . TRBJ2-5
CASSNLFFRQGPESGANVLTF TGTGCCAGTAGCAACCTGTTCTTTAGACAGGGTCCTGAGTCTGGGGCCAACGTCCTGACTTTC TRBV19 . TRBD1 TRBJ2-6
CSVEARQGYYGYTF TGCAGCGTTGAAGCCCGTCAGGGATACTATGGCTACACCTTC TRBV29-1 . . TRBJ1-2
CASSFLSRGTSGNEQFF TGTGCCAGCAGTTTCCTGTCTAGAGGGACTAGCGGTAATGAGCAGTTCTTC TRBV28 many TRBD2 TRBJ2-1
CASSLRDKTEAFF TGTGCCAGCAGTTTACGGGACAAAACTGAAGCTTTCTTT TRBV27 . . TRBJ1-1
CASSLEAAGFYEQYF TGTGCCAGCAGCTTAGAGGCAGCGGGGTTTTACGAGCAGTACTTC TRBV7-8 many TRBD2 TRBJ2-7
CASSQETFQGRGAHF TGTGCCAGCAGCCAAGAAACTTTTCAGGGGCGGGGGGCCCACTTC TRBV3-1 . TRBD2 TRBJ2-5
CAGKEQANEKLFF TGCGCCGGCAAAGAACAGGCTAATGAAAAACTGTTTTTT TRBV10-1 . . TRBJ1-4
CASSAYIGTALEAFF TGTGCCAGCAGTGCCTATATAGGGACAGCTCTTGAAGCTTTCTTT TRBV6-1 few TRBD1 TRBJ1-1
CASSLVGPPTTRNTEAFF TGCGCCAGCAGCTTGGTAGGACCGCCAACCACGAGGAACACTGAAGCTTTCTTT TRBV5-1 . . TRBJ1-1
CASSLAIGLATDTQYF TGTGCCAGCAGCTTAGCCATCGGACTAGCTACAGATACGCAGTATTTT TRBV7-9 few TRBD2 TRBJ2-3
CSGKVADYEQYF TGCAGCGGCAAAGTAGCGGACTACGAGCAGTACTTC TRBV29-1 . . TRBJ2-7
CASSRPGGYQETQYF TGTGCCAGCTCACGTCCAGGGGGCTACCAAGAGACCCAGTACTTC TRBV18 many TRBD1 TRBJ2-5
CASPGTGIDEQFF TGCGCCAGCCCCGGGACAGGGATCGATGAGCAGTTCTTC TRBV5-1 many TRBD1 TRBJ2-1
CASSQGLIVGADTQYF TGTGCCAGCAGCCAGGGACTGATAGTTGGCGCAGATACGCAGTATTTT TRBV3-1 many . TRBJ2-3
CASSQDGAGWNEQFF TGTGCCAGCAGCCAAGATGGGGCAGGGTGGAATGAGCAGTTCTTC TRBV4-2 . . TRBJ2-1
CASSLSIARGHREQYF TGTGCCAGCAGCTTGTCGATTGCCAGGGGCCATCGCGAGCAGTACTTC TRBV5-6 many . TRBJ2-7
CASSQADRGEQYF TGTGCCAGCAGCCAGGCTGACAGGGGCGAGCAGTACTTC TRBV3-1 many TRBD1 TRBJ2-7
CSAIIWGGRNPVYEQYF TGCAGTGCTATTATCTGGGGCGGGAGAAACCCTGTTTACGAGCAGTACTTC TRBV20-1 few TRBD2 TRBJ2-7
CASSKLSGGAGNEQFF TGTGCCAGCAGTAAGCTTAGCGGGGGGGCCGGAAATGAGCAGTTCTTC TRBV2 few TRBD2 TRBJ2-1
CASSQQLAGGGTGELFF TGTGCCAGCAGCCAACAACTAGCGGGAGGCGGCACCGGGGAGCTGTTTTTT TRBV4-2 . TRBD2 TRBJ2-2
CSAREAELAGGPEQYF TGCAGTGCTAGAGAGGCGGAACTAGCGGGAGGACCCGAGCAGTACTTC TRBV20-1 many TRBD2 TRBJ2-7
CASASRVNTEAFF TGTGCCAGCGCGTCCAGGGTGAACACTGAAGCTTTCTTT TRBV28 many . TRBJ1-1
CAISESRRADTQYF TGTGCCATCAGTGAGTCTCGTCGGGCAGATACGCAGTATTTT TRBV10-3 few . TRBJ2-3
CSVRGGTVTPYEQYF TGCAGCGTTCGGGGCGGGACCGTCACCCCCTACGAGCAGTACTTC TRBV29-1 few . TRBJ2-7
CASQGASFEKLFF TGTGCCAGCCAAGGAGCTTCTTTCGAAAAACTGTTTTTT TRBV2 . . TRBJ1-4
CASSFRGIQETQYF TGTGCCAGCAGCTTTCGGGGGATCCAAGAGACCCAGTACTTC TRBV11-1 many . TRBJ2-5
CASALGLAGTDTQYF TGTGCCAGCGCCTTGGGGCTAGCGGGGACAGATACGCAGTATTTT TRBV5-5 many TRBD2 TRBJ2-3
CASSHKGGYTDTQYF TGTGCCAGCAGCCATAAGGGAGGATACACAGATACGCAGTATTTT TRBV14 . . TRBJ2-3